The 24 T cell receptor beta chains below were found in one sample sequenced in a study of blood T cell repertoires in COVID-19. The table came from immunoSEQ multiplex PCR; TCRdb's copy has only in-frame clones and leaves some out. The sample has about 240,000 clones; about 82% are singletons. Sequenced: peripheral blood. The source is a man at least 80 years old with acute or convalescent COVID-19.

This chain joins TRBV24-1 and TRBJ2-5; 8 bases agree with TRBD2. The ends lost 4 bases at V and 2 bases at J; junction bases unmatched: 5. This CDR3 is built from 15 residues. The V gene's germline CDR1 is KGHDR and CDR2 SFDVKD. The CDR3 nucleotides are TGTGCCACCAGTGACCCCACTAGCGGACAAGAGACCCAGTACTTC. Translated: CATSDPTSGQETQYF.

The CDR3 protein is CASSHLEKTGGVGELFF. DNA of the CDR3: TGTGCCAGCAGCCACCTGGAGAAAACGGGAGGTGTCGGGGAGCTGTTTTTT. This chain uses TRBV4-2 with TRBJ2-2; 7 bases align to TRBD2. Germline V gives CDR1 LGHNA, CDR2 YNFKEQ. The V segment lost 3 bases and the J segment 7 bases; nucleotides outside the gene matches: 14. CDR3 size: 17 residues.

The chain employs TRBV27 and TRBJ2-1, with 10 bases aligning to TRBD1. Germline V lookup: CDR1 MNHEY, CDR2 SMNVEV (reference sequence). CDR3 length equals 14 residues. The junction had 6 bases not matched to a gene; V was cut back by 6 bases and J by 7 bases. In DNA, the CDR3 is TGTGCCAGCAGGGGACAGGGGAGAGGGAATGAGCAGTTCTTC. Translation gives CASRGQGRGNEQFF.

The rearrangement uses TRBV29-1 and TRBJ1-1; 10 bases align to TRBD1. This CDR3 contains 14 residues. The V gene's germline CDR1 is SQVTM and CDR2 ANQGSEA. The junction had 5 bases not matched to a gene; V was cut back by 6 bases and J by 1 base. CDR3 DNA: TGCAGCGTGTTGGACAGGGGGAAGAACACTGAAGCTTTCTTT. Protein product: CSVLDRGKNTEAFF.

The chain uses TRBV5-1 and TRBJ2-5; 7 bases are shared with TRBD2. Germline CDR1 is SGHRS and CDR2 is YFSETQ. J was trimmed by 3 bases and V by 7 bases; bases with no gene match: 3. CDR3 size: 12 residues. DNA of the CDR3: TGCGCCAGCGGGGAGGGTAAAGAGACCCAGTACTTC. It codes for CASGEGKETQYF. Full variable domain (missing parts from reference TRBV5-1 and TRBJ2-5): KAGVTQTPRYLIKTRGQQVTLSCSPISGHRSVSWYQQTPGQGLQFLFEYFSETQRNKGNFPGRFSGRQFSNSRSEMNVSTLELGDSALYLCASGEGKETQYFGPGTRLLVL.

CDR3 bases: TGTGCCAGCAGCCTGCAGGGACAGTCAAGACAAGAGACCCAGTACTTC. Translation gives CASSLQGQSRQETQYF. The rearrangement uses TRBV9 and TRBJ2-5, with 7 bases that match TRBD1. This CDR3 comprises 16 residues. Germline-derived CDR1 and CDR2 are SGDLS and YYNGEE. The V gene end was trimmed by 4 bases and the J gene end by 2 bases; junction bases not matched to a gene: 11.

The chain uses TRBV6-4 and TRBJ2-3, with D perhaps matching TRBD2 (5 bases). With 2 bases removed from V and 1 base from J, the gap between germline ends came to 31 bases. Germline V gene sequence: CDR1 MRHNA, CDR2 SNTAGT. There are 22 residues in the CDR3. The CDR3 region is CASSDRVGRRFGVTPRTDTQYF. The CDR3 bases are TGTGCCAGCAGTGACAGGGTAGGCCGCCGGTTCGGGGTAACGCCTCGCACAGATACGCAGTATTTT.

The count of this clone is one. The chain recombines TRBV7-9 with TRBJ1-4, with 7 bases identical to TRBD1. Looked up from germline, CDR1 is SEHNR and CDR2 is FQNEAQ (reference sequence). The length of the CDR3 is 14 residues. V gave up 1 base and J gave up 7 bases; unmatched junction bases: 3. Here the CDR3 reads CASSLEGGVEKLFF. The CDR3 DNA is TGTGCCAGCAGCTTAGAAGGGGGCGTTGAAAAACTGTTTTTT.

The chain combines TRBV16 with TRBJ2-1, with TRBD2 matching 12 bases. CDR1 is KGHSY, CDR2 FQNENV, per germline. The J segment lost 4 bases and the V segment lost 4 bases, leaving 2 bases of the junction unmatched. The CDR3 consists of 15 residues. The CDR3 here is CASSPTSGGYNEQFF. The CDR3 coding sequence is TGTGCCAGCAGCCCGACTAGCGGGGGATACAATGAGCAGTTCTTC.

CDR3 sequence: CASSYSTGGQPQHF. CDR3 in DNA: TGTGCCAGCAGTTACTCCACAGGGGGCCAGCCCCAGCATTTT. The rearrangement links TRBV6-6 to TRBJ1-5; 9 bases line up with TRBD1. Per germline, CDR1 MNHNY and CDR2 SVGAGI (reference sequence). The CDR3 runs 14 residues. The ends lost 0 bases at V and 7 bases at J; junction bases unmatched: 1.

The CDR3 sequence: CASSPRGGAMNTEAFF. The CDR3 DNA sequence: TGTGCCAGCAGCCCCCGAGGGGGGGCGATGAACACTGAAGCTTTCTTT. The chain employs TRBV7-9 and TRBJ1-1; perhaps TRBD1 as D (6 bases). CDR1 is SEHNR and CDR2 is FQNEAQ in the germline V gene (reference sequence). V shed 5 bases and J shed 0 bases, with 16 bases lying between them. CDR3 length: 16 residues.

The CDR3 bases are TGTGCCAGCGGCGTCTGGGGAACAGGTTTAGACACTGAAGCTTTCTTT. It codes for CASGVWGTGLDTEAFF. The chain has TRBV11-2 and TRBJ1-1; a possible D gene is TRBD1 (5 bases). CDR1 and CDR2 (germline): SGHAT, FQNNGV. With 8 bases removed from V and 3 bases from J, the gap between germline ends came to 22 bases. This CDR3 has 16 amino acids.

This clone has more than one count but fewer than ten. The chain is built from TRBV5-6 and TRBJ1-6, with D unresolved. This CDR3 is 13 amino acids long. Germline CDR1 reads SGHDT; CDR2 reads YYEEEE. Between the trimmed V and J ends, which lost 6 bases and 0 bases, there was a span of 4 bases. The CDR3 DNA sequence: TGTGCCAGCACGAGCTCCTATAATTCACCCCTCCACTTT. Its protein product is CASTSSYNSPLHF. The full variable domain, with the rest looked up from reference TRBV5-6 and TRBJ1-6, is DAGVTQSPTHLIKTRGQQVTLRCSPKSGHDTVSWYQQALGQGPQFIFQYYEEEERQRGNFPDRFSGHQFPNYSSELNVNALLLGDSALYLCASTSSYNSPLHFGNGTRLTVT.

The chain has TRBV3-1 (or the pseudogene TRBV3-2) and TRBJ1-2; D may be TRBD1 (5 bases). This CDR3 has 14 residues. The germline V gene encodes CDR1 LGHDT and CDR2 YNNKEL (reference sequence). V was clipped by 4 bases and J by 2 bases, with 11 bases between them. CDR3 in DNA: TGTGCCAGCAGCCCTAGTCGGGGGAACTATGGCTACACCTTC. This translates into CASSPSRGNYGYTF.

The genes are TRBV5-1 and TRBJ2-7; 7 nucleotides align to TRBD2. CDR1 is SGHRS, CDR2 YFSETQ, per germline. The length of the CDR3 is 13 residues. Germline trimming cut 4 bases from V and 4 bases from J; bases unmatched to any gene: 5. In DNA form, the CDR3 reads TGCGCCAGCAGCGGGGAGGGCCTGTACGAGCAGTACTTC. Its translation is CASSGEGLYEQYF.

This chain connects TRBV5-4 to TRBJ1-4; D is unresolved. The germline V gene has CDR1 SGHNT and CDR2 YYREEE (reference sequence). Trimming left V 4 bases short and J 0 bases short, with 10 bases between. The CDR3 sequence is 15 residues long. The CDR3 DNA reads as TGTGCCAGCAGCCCAGGCCGCGCAACTAATGAAAAACTGTTTTTT. As protein: CASSPGRATNEKLFF.

This sequence joins TRBV5-4 and TRBJ2-1; 16 positions agree with TRBD2. The CDR3 sequence is 18 residues long. Germline CDR1 reads SGHNT; CDR2 reads YYREEE (reference sequence). V lost 3 bases to trimming and J lost 6 bases; unmatched junction nucleotides: 9. CDR3 in amino acids: CASSSRGTSGRATNEQFF. For the CDR3, the DNA is TGTGCCAGCAGCTCCAGGGGGACTAGCGGGAGGGCCACCAATGAGCAGTTCTTC.

The chain links TRBV7-2 to TRBJ2-5, with D unresolved. From germline, CDR1 is SGHTA and CDR2 FQGNSA. The CDR3 runs 12 residues. Trimming removed 5 bases from V and 5 bases from J, with 9 bases in between. The CDR3 DNA sequence: TGTGCCAGCAGCCCCCCCGGGGAGACCCAGTACTTC. The encoded protein is CASSPPGETQYF.

The CDR3 region is CASSPQGQGVSGANVLTF. The CDR3 DNA sequence: TGCGCCAGCAGCCCGCAGGGACAGGGAGTCTCTGGGGCCAACGTCCTGACTTTC. The V gene is TRBV5-1, the J gene TRBJ2-6; TRBD1 matches at 9 bases. V lost 4 bases to trimming and J lost 0 bases; unmatched junction nucleotides: 8. The germline V gene has CDR1 SGHRS and CDR2 YFSETQ. The CDR3 consists of 18 residues.

The gene calls are TRBV6-1 and TRBJ1-5; D gene unclear. This CDR3 contains 14 residues. The germline V gene has CDR1 MNHNS and CDR2 SASEGT. Trimming removed 3 bases at V and 3 bases at J, with 9 bases between. The CDR3 sequence is CASSELALNQPQHF. In DNA, the CDR3 is TGTGCCAGCAGTGAGTTGGCCCTCAATCAGCCCCAGCATTTT.

The chain couples TRBV27 to TRBJ2-3, with 8 bases lining up with TRBD1. J was trimmed by 4 bases and V by 10 bases; bases with no gene match: 10. CDR1 is MNHEY, CDR2 SMNVEV, per germline (reference sequence). CDR3 length equals 14 residues. CDR3 loop: CATSQGGRSDTQYF. The CDR3 DNA reads TGTGCCACCTCACAGGGGGGACGATCAGATACGCAGTATTTT.

In this sample, this clone turned up a few times. The chain combines TRBV15 with TRBJ2-1, with 8 bases lining up with TRBD1. From germline, CDR1 is LNHNV and CDR2 YYDKDF (reference sequence). This CDR3 has 15 residues. Trimming took 6 bases from V and 7 from J; bases not matched to a gene: 11. The DNA of the CDR3 is TGTGCCACCAGTTCCCCAGGGGGCGCCGGAAATGAGCAGTTCTTC. As protein: CATSSPGGAGNEQFF.

V is TRBV14 and J is TRBJ2-7, with 9 bases lining up with TRBD1. V was pared by 1 base and J by 6 bases, with 7 bases of the junction left unmatched. The CDR3 is 15 amino acids. Germline CDR1 reads SGHDN; CDR2 reads FVKESK. DNA for the CDR3: TGTGCCAGCAGCCAAGCGGGACAGGGATTTCGCGAGCAGTACTTC. It encodes CASSQAGQGFREQYF. The variable domain in full, with the rest retrieved from reference TRBV14 and TRBJ2-7, is EAGVTQFPSHSVIEKGQTVTLRCDPISGHDNLYWYRRVMGKEIKFLLHFVKESKQDESGMPNNRFLAERTGGTYSTLKVQPAELEDSGVYFCASSQAGQGFREQYFGPGTRLTVT.

This chain links TRBV7-8 with TRBJ1-1; the D is unclear. Trimming shortened V by 5 bases and J by 7 bases, and 17 bases separated the two germline ends. The CDR3 length is 14 residues. The germline V gene has CDR1 SGHVS and CDR2 FQNEAQ. CDR3 bases: TGTGCCAGCAGCCCGGGTGTGGGTGGCTTTGAAGCTTTCTTT. It specifies CASSPGVGGFEAFF.